At least ten counts were recorded for the clone carrying this T cell receptor beta chain. The antigen is undetermined. This sample was taken from a study of neurological immune-mediated disorders. Study summary: The approximately 34 multiple sclerosis patients comprised 31 relapsing-remitting and 3 secondary progressive cases.

Germline CDR1 and CDR2: SGHTA and FQGNSA. The CDR3 length is 14 residues. V lost 4 bases and J 4 bases, leaving 13 bases between the germline ends. Each TCR transcript was tagged with a 10-nucleotide random UMI during 5'RACE. TCRdb fed the 5' RACE reads into MiXCR, producing one record per CDR3 protein. The sample lists more than 50,000 distinct CDR3 sequences; around 5.2% were seen once. General study results and limits: Phylogenetically, 18 of 34 multiple sclerosis patients' repertoires fell into one related-CDR3 cluster, a possible signature. None of the CDR3 amino acid sequences found in expanded clones was shared across subjects. This suggests that the TCR-beta repertoires were private in all groups.

Input material: PBMCs. This clonotype was sampled from a woman under 40 with multiple sclerosis. This chain uses TRBV7-2 with TRBJ1-2; maybe TRBD1 (6 bases). The CDR3 here is CASSSRTDRYGYTF. The CDR3 DNA follows: TGTGCCAGCAGCTCGAGGACAGACCGCTATGGCTACACCTTC.